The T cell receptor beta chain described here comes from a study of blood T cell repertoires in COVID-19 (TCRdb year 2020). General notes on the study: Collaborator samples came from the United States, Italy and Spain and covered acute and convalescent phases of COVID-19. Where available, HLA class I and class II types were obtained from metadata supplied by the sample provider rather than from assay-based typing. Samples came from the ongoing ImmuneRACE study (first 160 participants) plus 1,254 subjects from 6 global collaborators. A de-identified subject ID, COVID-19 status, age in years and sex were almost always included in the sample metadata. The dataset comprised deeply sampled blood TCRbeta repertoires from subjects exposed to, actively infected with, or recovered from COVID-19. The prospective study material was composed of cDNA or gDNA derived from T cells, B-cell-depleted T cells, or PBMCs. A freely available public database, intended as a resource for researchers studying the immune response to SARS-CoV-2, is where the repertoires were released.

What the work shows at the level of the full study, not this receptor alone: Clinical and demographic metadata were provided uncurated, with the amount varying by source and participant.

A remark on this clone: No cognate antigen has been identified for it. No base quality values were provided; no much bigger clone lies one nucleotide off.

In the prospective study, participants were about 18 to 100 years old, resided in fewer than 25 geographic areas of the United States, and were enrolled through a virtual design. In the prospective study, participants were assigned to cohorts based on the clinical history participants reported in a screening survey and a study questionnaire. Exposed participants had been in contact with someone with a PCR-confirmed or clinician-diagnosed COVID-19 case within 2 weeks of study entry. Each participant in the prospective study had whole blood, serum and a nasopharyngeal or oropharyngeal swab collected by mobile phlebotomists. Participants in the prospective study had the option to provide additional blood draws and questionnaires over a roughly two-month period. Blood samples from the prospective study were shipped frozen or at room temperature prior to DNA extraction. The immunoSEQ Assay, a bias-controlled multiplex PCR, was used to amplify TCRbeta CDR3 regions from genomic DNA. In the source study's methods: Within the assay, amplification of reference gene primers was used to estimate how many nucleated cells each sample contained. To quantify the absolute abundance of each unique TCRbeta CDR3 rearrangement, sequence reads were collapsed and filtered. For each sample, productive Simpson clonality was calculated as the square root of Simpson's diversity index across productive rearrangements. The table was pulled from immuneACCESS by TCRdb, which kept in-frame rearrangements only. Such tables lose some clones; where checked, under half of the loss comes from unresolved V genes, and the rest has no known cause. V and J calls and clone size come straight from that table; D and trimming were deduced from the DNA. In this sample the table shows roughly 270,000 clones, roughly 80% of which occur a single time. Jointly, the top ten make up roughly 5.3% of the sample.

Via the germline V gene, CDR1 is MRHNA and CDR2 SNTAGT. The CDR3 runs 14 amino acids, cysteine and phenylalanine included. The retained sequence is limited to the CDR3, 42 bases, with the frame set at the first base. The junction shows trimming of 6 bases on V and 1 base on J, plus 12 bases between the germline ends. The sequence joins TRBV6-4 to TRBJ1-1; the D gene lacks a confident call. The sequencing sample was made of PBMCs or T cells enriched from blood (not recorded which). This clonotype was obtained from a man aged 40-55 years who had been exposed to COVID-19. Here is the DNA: TGTGCCAGCAGACCCGTTCGGGGGAACACTGAAGCTTTCTTT. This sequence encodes CASRPVRGNTEAFF.